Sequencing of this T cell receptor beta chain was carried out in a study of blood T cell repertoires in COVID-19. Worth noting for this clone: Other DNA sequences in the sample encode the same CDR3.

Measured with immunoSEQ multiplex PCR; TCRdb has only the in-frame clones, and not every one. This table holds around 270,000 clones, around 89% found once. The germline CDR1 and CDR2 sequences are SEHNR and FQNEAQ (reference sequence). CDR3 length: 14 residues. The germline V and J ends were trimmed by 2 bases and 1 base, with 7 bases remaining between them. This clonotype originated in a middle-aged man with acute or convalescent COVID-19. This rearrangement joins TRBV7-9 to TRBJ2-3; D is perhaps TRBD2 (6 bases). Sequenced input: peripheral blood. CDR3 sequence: CASSLTGGTDTQYF. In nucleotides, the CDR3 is TGTGCCAGCAGCTTAACGGGAGGCACAGATACGCAGTATTTT.